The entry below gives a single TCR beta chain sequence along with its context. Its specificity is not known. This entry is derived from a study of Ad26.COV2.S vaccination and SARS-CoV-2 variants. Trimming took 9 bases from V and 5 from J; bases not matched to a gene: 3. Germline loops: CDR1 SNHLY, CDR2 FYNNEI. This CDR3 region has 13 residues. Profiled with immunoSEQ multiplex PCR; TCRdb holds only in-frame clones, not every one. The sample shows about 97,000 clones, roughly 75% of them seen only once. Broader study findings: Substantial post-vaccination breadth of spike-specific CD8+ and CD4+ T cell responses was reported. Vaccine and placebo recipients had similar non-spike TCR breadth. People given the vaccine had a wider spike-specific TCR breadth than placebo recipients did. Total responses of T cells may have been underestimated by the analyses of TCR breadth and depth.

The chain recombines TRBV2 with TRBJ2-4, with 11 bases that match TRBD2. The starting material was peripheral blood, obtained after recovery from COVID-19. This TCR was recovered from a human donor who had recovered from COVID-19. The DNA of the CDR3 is TGTGCCAGTAGGGGACTAGCGGAAAACATTCAGTACTTC. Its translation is CASRGLAENIQYF.